The 15 T cell receptor beta chains reported below all come from one sample, sequenced in a study of blood T cells in healthy people across ages. It was with a sample-barcoded 5' primer and a J-beta primer mix that a second PCR of about 6 to 12 cycles was run. TCRdb called the 5' RACE reads again in MiXCR, with one record for every CDR3 protein. The sample consists of about 730,000 distinct CDR3 sequences, 35% to 45% of them appearing once. Sequenced sample: blood. The receptors shown here come from an older woman in good health.

This clonotype has just a few counts. The J gene is TRBJ2-3, the V gene TRBV14; 7 bases align to TRBD2. J lost 6 bases, V lost 4 bases, and 7 bases had no gene match. The germline CDR1 and CDR2 sequences are SGHDN and FVKESK. This CDR3 region has 14 residues. Here the CDR3 DNA reads TGTGCCAGCAGCCCGCGGGACGGGAGGGATACGCAGTATTTT. Its translation is CASSPRDGRDTQYF.

This clonotype was observed a few times. CDR3 region: CSARSSRGRATDTQYF. The DNA of the CDR3 is TGCAGTGCTAGATCCTCTCGAGGTCGCGCCACAGATACGCAGTATTTT. The rearrangement links TRBV20-1 to TRBJ2-3; no reliable D call. V lost 2 bases and J lost 2, with 17 bases in between. The CDR3 is 16 residues long. From germline, CDR1 is DFQATT and CDR2 SNEGSKA (reference sequence).

This chain connects TRBV5-1 to TRBJ2-3, with unresolved D. Looked up from germline, CDR1 is SGHRS and CDR2 is YFSETQ. The V end was cut by 1 base, the J end by 8 bases, with 11 bases between. The CDR3 extends over 13 amino acids. The CDR3: CASSLPEGFTQYF. The CDR3 DNA sequence: TGCGCCAGCAGCTTGCCCGAAGGGTTTACGCAGTATTTT.

The rearrangement uses TRBV4-3 and TRBJ2-1; 8 bases are a match to TRBD2. The DNA end is more similar to TRBJ2-7, so the J call may be wrong. From germline, CDR1 is LGHNA and CDR2 YSLEER. This CDR3 region has 16 residues. CDR3 nucleotides: TGCGCCAGCAGCCAAGAAAGCGGGAGCAGATACAATGAGCAGTACTTC. It translates to CASSQESGSRYNEQYF.

The rearrangement uses TRBV6-5 and TRBJ2-1, with TRBD2 matching 7 bases. The trim removed 5 bases at V and 5 bases at J, leaving 6 bases unmatched. The CDR3 has 14 residues. CDR1 MNHEY and CDR2 SVGAGI come from the germline V gene. This CDR3 is CASSQGLKNNEQFF. The CDR3 DNA reads as TGTGCCAGCAGTCAGGGACTAAAAAACAATGAGCAGTTCTTC.

The chain uses TRBV5-1 and TRBJ2-7, with 9 nucleotides matching TRBD1. Germline V gene data show CDR1 as SGHRS and CDR2 as YFSETQ. J lost 4 bases, V lost 5 bases, and 7 bases had no gene match. The CDR3 is made up of 14 amino acids. CDR3 region: CASSWGQGGYEQYF. The CDR3 coding sequence is TGCGCCAGCAGTTGGGGACAGGGAGGTTACGAGCAGTACTTC.

This clonotype was detected a few times. The chain joins TRBV20-1 to TRBJ2-3; 9 bases match TRBD2. CDR3 length: 14 amino acids. Trimming cost V 4 bases and J 9 bases; bases outside gene matches: 11. CDR1 and CDR2 (germline): DFQATT, SNEGSKA (reference sequence). CDR3 residues: CSATQASGVATQYF. The CDR3, as DNA: TGCAGTGCTACGCAGGCTAGCGGGGTGGCGACGCAGTATTTT.

This sequence joins TRBV21-1 and TRBJ2-2; the tabulated D call, TRBD1, remains unverified against the DNA. TRBV21-1 is a recognized pseudogene. The CDR3 totals 20 residues. The CDR3 DNA reads TGTGCCAGCAGCCCTAACCCCCTAGCCGGGACAGGGGTGAACACCGGGGAGCTGTTTTTT. Translation: CASSPNPLAGTGVNTGELFF.

On this clonotype itself: The germline gene is not matched at one end of the junction; a read error may be the cause. The V gene is TRBV4-3, the J gene TRBJ2-5; 7 bases are shared with TRBD2. The CDR3 consists of 16 residues. From germline, CDR1 is LGHNA and CDR2 YSLEER. The CDR3 is CASGQVGLAANNEQYF. DNA for the CDR3: TGCGCCAGCGGCCAAGTAGGGCTAGCGGCCAACAATGAGCAGTACTTC.

The table lists this clonotype with a few counts. The chain is built from TRBV15 and TRBJ1-4, with D possibly matching TRBD1 (6 bases). Germline V gene data show CDR1 as LNHNV and CDR2 as YYDKDF (reference sequence). The CDR3 totals 16 residues. V was cut by 5 bases and J by 6 bases, with 19 bases left in between. The CDR3 is CATSEDSRQGYEKLFF. For the CDR3, the DNA is TGTGCCACCAGCGAGGACAGCCGCCAAGGATATGAAAAACTGTTTTTT.

The chain carries TRBV6-6 and TRBJ2-1, with TRBD2 matching over 11 bases. Losses at the gene ends were 4 bases for V and 9 bases for J; bases not matched to a gene: 8. The CDR3 has 15 residues. Germline values: CDR1 MNHNY, CDR2 SVGAGI (reference sequence). The DNA for the CDR3 is TGTGCCAGCAGTTCACTACTAGCGGGAGTTAGTGAGCAGTTCTTC. Its protein product is CASSSLLAGVSEQFF.

The chain recombines TRBV27 with TRBJ2-1, with D possibly being TRBD1 or TRBD2 (5 bases each). CDR1 and CDR2 from the germline V gene are MNHEY and SMNVEV (reference sequence). With 9 bases removed from V and 8 bases from J, the gap between germline ends came to 20 bases. The CDR3 has 14 residues. The CDR3: CASPGHLRGHEQFF. Here the CDR3 DNA reads TGTGCCAGTCCCGGCCACCTCCGGGGCCATGAGCAGTTCTTC.

The chain carries TRBV28 and TRBJ2-4; D ambiguous. The J call may be incorrect, as the DNA end agrees better with TRBJ2-5. CDR3 length: 16 residues. Germline-derived CDR1 and CDR2 are MDHEN and SYDVKM. CDR3 in amino acids: CASPREQSIRQETQYF. The CDR3 nucleotides are TGTGCCAGCCCTCGCGAACAGTCAATACGACAAGAGACCCAGTACTTC.

This rearrangement joins TRBV3-1 to TRBJ2-1; TRBD2 matches 7 bases. Germline CDR1 and CDR2: LGHDT and YNNKEL (reference sequence). The CDR3 length is 15 residues. Trimming at V came to 3 bases and at J to 9 bases, leaving 11 bases not matched to a gene. The CDR3 sequence: CASSHVSGMVGEQFF. The CDR3 DNA follows: TGTGCCAGCAGCCATGTGAGCGGGATGGTGGGTGAGCAGTTCTTC.

In this sample, this clonotype turned up a few times. The V call is TRBV27, the J call TRBJ2-1; 7 bases fit TRBD1. The CDR3 has 14 residues. Trimming cost V 7 bases and J 3 bases; bases outside gene matches: 6. Per the germline V gene, CDR1 is MNHEY and CDR2 is SMNVEV (reference sequence). CDR3 sequence: CASNGAGGYNEQFF. The DNA for the CDR3 is TGTGCCAGCAACGGGGCAGGGGGCTACAATGAGCAGTTCTTC.